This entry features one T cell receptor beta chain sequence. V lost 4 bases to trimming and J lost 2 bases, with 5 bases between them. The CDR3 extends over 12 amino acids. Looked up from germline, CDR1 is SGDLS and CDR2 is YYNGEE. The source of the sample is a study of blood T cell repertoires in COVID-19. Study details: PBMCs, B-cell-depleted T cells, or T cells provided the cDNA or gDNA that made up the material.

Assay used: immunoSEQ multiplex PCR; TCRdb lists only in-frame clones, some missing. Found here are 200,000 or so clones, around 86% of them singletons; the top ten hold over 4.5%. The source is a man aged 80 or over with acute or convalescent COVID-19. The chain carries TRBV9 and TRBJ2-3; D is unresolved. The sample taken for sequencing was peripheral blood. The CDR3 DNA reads TGTGCCAGCAGCCCCAACACAGATACGCAGTATTTT. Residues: CASSPNTDTQYF.